This T cell receptor (beta chain) appears in the sequencing data of a study of response to subunit inactivated influenza vaccine. TCRdb independently ran MiXCR on the RT-PCR reads; one entry per CDR3 protein. The sample has fewer than 250,000 distinct CDR3 sequences, about 15% seen once; the top ten hold under 30%. Trimming took off 2 bases at V and 4 bases at J, with 9 bases between the two ends. The germline V gene encodes CDR1 SGHAT and CDR2 FQNNGV. CDR3 size: 13 residues. A remark on this clonotype: Antigen specificity is unknown.

General study points: Authors suggested few new T cells are recruited by each seasonal influenza vaccination.

The sequenced sample was CD8+ T cells sorted from PBMCs, obtained approximately 5 days after vaccination. This receptor was obtained from a man in his fifties or sixties who received an inactivated influenza vaccine. V gene TRBV11-2 combines with J gene TRBJ2-7, with unresolved D. The CDR3 is CASSLIVGYEQYF. The CDR3 DNA is TGTGCCAGCAGCTTAATAGTCGGGTACGAGCAGTACTTC.